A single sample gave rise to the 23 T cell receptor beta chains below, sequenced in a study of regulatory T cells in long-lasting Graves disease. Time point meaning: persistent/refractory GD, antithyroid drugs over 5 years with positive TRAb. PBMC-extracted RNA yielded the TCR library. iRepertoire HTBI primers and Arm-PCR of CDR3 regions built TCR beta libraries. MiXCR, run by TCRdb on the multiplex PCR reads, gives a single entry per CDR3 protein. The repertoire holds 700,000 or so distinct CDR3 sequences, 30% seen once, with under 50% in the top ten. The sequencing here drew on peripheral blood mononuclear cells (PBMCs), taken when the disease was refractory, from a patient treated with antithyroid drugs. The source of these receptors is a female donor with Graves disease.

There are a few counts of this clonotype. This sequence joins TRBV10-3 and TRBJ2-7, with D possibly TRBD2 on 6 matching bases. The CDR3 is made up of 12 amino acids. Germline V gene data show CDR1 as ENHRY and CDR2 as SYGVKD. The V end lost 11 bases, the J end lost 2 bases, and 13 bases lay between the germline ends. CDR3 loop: CAGGSGAYEQYF. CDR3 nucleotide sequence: TGTGCCGGAGGGTCGGGAGCCTACGAGCAGTACTTC.

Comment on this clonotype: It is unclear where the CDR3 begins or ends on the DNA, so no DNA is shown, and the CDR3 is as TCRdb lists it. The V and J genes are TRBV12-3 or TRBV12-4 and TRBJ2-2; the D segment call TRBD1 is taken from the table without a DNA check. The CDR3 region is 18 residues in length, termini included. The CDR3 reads CASSYHHRDSASPGSCFF.

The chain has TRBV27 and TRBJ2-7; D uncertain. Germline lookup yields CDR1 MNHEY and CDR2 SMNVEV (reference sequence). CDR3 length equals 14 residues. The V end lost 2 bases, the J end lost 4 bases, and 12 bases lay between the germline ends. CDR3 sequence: CASSLRNRDYEQYF. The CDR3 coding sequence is TGTGCCAGCAGTTTACGAAATCGTGATTACGAGCAGTACTTC.

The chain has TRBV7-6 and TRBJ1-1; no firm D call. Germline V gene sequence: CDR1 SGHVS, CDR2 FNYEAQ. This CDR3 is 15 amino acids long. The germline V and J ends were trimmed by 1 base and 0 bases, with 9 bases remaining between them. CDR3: CASSLEVGLNTEAFF. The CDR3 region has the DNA TGTGCCAGCAGCTTAGAGGTAGGGCTGAACACTGAAGCTTTCTTT.

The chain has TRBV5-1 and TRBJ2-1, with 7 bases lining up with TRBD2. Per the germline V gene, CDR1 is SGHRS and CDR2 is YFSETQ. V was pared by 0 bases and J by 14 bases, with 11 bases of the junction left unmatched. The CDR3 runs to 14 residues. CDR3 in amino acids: CASSLEPSGRLKFF. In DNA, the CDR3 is TGCGCCAGCAGCTTGGAACCTAGCGGTCGACTTAAGTTCTTC.

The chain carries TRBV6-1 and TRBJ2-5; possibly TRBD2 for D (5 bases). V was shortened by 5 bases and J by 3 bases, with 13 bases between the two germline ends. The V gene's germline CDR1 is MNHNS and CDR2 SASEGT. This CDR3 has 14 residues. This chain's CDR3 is CASSRTWREETQYF. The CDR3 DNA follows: TGTGCCAGCAGTCGCACTTGGCGGGAAGAGACCCAGTACTTC.

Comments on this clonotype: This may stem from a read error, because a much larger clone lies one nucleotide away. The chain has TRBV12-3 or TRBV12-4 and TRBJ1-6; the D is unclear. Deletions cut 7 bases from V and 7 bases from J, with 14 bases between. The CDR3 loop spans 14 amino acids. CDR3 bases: TGTGCCAGCAAGAAGGACGGATCGAATTCACCCCTCCACTTT. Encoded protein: CASKKDGSNSPLHF.

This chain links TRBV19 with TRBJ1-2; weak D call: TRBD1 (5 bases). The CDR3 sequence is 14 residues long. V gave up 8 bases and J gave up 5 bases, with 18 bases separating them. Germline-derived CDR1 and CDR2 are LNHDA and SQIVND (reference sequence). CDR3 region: CASGEDIGAYGYTF. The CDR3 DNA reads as TGTGCCAGTGGGGAGGACATCGGGGCATATGGCTACACCTTC.

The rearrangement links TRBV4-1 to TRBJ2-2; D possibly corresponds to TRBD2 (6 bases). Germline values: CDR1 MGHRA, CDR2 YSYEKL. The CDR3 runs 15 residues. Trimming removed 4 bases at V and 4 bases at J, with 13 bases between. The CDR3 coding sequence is TGCGCCAGCAGCCTTGCCGGGAGCGCCACCGGGGAGCTGTTTTTT. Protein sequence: CASSLAGSATGELFF.

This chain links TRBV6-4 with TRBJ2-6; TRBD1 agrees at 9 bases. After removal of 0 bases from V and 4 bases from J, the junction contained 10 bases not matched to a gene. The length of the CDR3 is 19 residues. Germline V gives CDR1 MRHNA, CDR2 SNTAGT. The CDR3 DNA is TGTGCCAGCAGTGACTCCCCGGACAGGGGATCCCTGGGGGCCAACGTCCTGACTTTC. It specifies CASSDSPDRGSLGANVLTF.

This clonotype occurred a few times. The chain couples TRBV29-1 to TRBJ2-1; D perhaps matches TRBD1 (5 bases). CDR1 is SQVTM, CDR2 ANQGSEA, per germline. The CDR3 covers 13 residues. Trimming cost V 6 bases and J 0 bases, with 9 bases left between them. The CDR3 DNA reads TGCAGCGTCGCCGACAGCTCCTACAATGAGCAGTTCTTC. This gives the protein CSVADSSYNEQFF.

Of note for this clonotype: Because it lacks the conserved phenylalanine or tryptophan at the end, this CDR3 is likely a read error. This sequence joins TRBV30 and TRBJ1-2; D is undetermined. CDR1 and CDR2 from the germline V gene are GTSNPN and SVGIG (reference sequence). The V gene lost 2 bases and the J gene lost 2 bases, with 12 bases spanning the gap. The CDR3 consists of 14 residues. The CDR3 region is CAWSYRRINYGYTL. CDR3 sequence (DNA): TGTGCCTGGAGTTATAGGCGGATAAACTATGGCTACACCCTC.

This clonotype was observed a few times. The CDR3 region is CASSIQSTNTEAFF. Written as DNA, the CDR3 is TGTGCCAGTAGTATACAGAGTACGAACACTGAAGCTTTCTTT. This chain links TRBV19 with TRBJ1-1; D remains unclear. The V and J ends lost 2 bases and 1 base respectively, with 8 bases between them. Germline V gene lookup returns CDR1 LNHDA and CDR2 SQIVND (reference sequence). The CDR3 contains 14 residues.

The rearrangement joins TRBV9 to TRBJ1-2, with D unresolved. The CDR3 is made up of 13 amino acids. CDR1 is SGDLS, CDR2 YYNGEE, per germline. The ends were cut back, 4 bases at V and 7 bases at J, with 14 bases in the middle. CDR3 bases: TGTGCCAGCAGCCCGAGTACCTTACGTGGCTACACCTTC. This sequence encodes CASSPSTLRGYTF.

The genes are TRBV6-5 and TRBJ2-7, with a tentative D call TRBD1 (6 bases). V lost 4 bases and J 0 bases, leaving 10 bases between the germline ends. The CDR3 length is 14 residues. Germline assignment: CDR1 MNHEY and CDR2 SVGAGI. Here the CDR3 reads CASSFRQVSYEQYF. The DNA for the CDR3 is TGTGCCAGCAGTTTCCGACAGGTCTCCTACGAGCAGTACTTC.

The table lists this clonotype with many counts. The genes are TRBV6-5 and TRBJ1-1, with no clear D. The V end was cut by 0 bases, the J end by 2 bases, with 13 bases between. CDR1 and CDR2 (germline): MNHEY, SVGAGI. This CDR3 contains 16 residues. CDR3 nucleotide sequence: TGTGCCAGCAGTTACTCGAGACGGGATGTAAACACTGAAGCTTTCTTT. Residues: CASSYSRRDVNTEAFF.

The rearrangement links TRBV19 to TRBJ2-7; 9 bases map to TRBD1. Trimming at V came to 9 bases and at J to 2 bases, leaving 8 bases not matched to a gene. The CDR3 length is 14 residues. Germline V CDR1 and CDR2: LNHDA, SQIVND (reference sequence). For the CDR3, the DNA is TGTGCCAGCAGGCAGACAGGGGGGACCTACGAGCAGTACTTC. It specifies CASRQTGGTYEQYF. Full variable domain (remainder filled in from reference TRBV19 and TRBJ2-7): DGGITQSPKYLFRKEGQNVTLSCEQNLNHDAMYWYRQDPGQGLRLIYYSQIVNDFQKGDIAEGYSVSREKKESFPLTVTSAQKNPTAFYLCASRQTGGTYEQYFGPGTRLTVT.

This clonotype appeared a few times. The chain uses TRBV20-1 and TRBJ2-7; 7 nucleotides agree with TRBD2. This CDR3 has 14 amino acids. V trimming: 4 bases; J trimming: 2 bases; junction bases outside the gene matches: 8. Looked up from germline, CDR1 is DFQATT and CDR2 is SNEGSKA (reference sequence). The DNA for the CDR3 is TGCAGTGCTACAGGACTCGGGGGGACCTACGAGCAGTACTTC. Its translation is CSATGLGGTYEQYF.

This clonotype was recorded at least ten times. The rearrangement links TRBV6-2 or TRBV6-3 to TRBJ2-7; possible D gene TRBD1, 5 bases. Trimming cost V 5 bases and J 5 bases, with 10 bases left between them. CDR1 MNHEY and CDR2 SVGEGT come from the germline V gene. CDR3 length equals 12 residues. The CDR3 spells CASSEDRNEQYF. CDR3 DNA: TGTGCCAGCAGTGAAGACAGAAACGAGCAGTACTTC.

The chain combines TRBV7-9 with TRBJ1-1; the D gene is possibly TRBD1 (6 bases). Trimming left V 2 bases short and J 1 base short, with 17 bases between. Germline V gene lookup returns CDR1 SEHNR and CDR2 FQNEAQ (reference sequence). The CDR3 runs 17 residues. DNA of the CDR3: TGTGCCAGCAGCTTACTCCCAGGGGAGCCCGAGAACACTGAAGCTTTCTTT. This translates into CASSLLPGEPENTEAFF. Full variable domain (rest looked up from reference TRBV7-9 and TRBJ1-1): DTGVSQNPRHKITKRGQNVTFRCDPISEHNRLYWYRQTLGQGPEFLTYFQNEAQLEKSRLLSDRFSAERPKGSFSTLEIQRTEQGDSAMYLCASSLLPGEPENTEAFFGQGTRLTVV.

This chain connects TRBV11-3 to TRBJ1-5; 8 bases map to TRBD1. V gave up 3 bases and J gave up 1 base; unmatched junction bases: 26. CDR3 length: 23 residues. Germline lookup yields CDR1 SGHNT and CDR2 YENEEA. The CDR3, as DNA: TGTGCCAGCAGCTTGCCCCTGTCCTTCCCTCGGGACAGGTCAAGGGGAAGCAATCAGCCCCAGCATTTT. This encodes CASSLPLSFPRDRSRGSNQPQHF.

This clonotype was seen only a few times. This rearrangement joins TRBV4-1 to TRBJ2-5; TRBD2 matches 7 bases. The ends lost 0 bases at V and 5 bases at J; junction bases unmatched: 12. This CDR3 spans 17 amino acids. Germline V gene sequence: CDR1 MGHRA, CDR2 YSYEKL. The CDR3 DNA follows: TGCGCCAGCAGCCAAGAGGGGGGGAAGGGAACCGGGGAGACCCAGTACTTC. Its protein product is CASSQEGGKGTGETQYF.

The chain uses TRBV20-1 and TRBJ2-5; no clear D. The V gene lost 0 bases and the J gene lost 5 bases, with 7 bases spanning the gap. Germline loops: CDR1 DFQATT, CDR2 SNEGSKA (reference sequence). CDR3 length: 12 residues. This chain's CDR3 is CSARDGYETQYF. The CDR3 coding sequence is TGCAGTGCTAGAGATGGGTATGAGACCCAGTACTTC.